This paragraph covers one T cell receptor (beta chain) sequence. This record belongs to a study of blood T cells in healthy people across ages. This CDR3 comprises 16 residues. The V and J ends lost 2 bases and 2 bases, in that order; junction bases with no gene match: 9. Germline CDR1 and CDR2: SGHDT and YYEEEE. Sample-barcoded 5' priming and a J-beta primer mix drove a second PCR of about 7 to 12 cycles. Unique molecular identifiers of 12 random nucleotides labeled each cDNA. TCRdb independently ran MiXCR on the 5' RACE reads; one entry per CDR3 protein. Here the sample spans approximately 780,000 distinct CDR3 sequences, 25% to 30% being singletons. PBMCs, at least 7 million per sample, were isolated. The sample also formed part of further work on T cells of mothers and their children. That investigation notes: Samples were obtained from three healthy Caucasian mothers and their six children. The study found slightly higher but non-significant overlap in related versus unrelated mother-child pairs.

The chain has TRBV5-6 and TRBJ2-5, with 7 positions matching TRBD1. The sample consisted of blood. The sequence derives from a boy between 10 and 17 years old in good health. CDR3 sequence reads: CASSLIDRDSQETQYF. CDR3 in DNA: TGTGCCAGCAGCTTAATAGATAGGGACAGTCAAGAGACCCAGTACTTC. The full variable domain, in which reference TRBV5-6 and TRBJ2-5 provide the parts outside the CDR3, is DAGVTQSPTHLIKTRGQQVTLRCSPKSGHDTVSWYQQALGQGPQFIFQYYEEEERQRGNFPDRFSGHQFPNYSSELNVNALLLGDSALYLCASSLIDRDSQETQYFGPGTRLLVL.